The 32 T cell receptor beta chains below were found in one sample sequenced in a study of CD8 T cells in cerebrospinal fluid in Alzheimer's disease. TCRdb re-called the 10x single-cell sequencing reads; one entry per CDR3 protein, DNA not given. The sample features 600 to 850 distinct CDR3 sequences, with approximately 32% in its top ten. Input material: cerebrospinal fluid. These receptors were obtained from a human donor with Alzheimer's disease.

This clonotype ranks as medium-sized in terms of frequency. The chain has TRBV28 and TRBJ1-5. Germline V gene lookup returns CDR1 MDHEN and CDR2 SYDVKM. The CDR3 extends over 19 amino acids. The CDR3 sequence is CASSLGGQQRDYSNQPQHF.

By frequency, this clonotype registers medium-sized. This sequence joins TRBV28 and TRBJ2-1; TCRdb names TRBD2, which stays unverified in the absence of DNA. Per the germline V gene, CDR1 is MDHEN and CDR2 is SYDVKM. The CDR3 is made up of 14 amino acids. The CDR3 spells CASSLSGTYNEQFF.

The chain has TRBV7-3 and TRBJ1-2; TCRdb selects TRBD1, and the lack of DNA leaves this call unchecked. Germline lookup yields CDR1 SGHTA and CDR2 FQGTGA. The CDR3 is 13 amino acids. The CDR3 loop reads CASSLDRSYGYTF. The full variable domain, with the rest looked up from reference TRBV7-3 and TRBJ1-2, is GAGVSQTPSNKVTEKGKYVELRCDPISGHTALYWYRQSLGQGPEFLIYFQGTGAADDSGLPNDRFFAVRPEGSVSTLKIQRTERGDSAVYLCASSLDRSYGYTFGSGTRLTVV.

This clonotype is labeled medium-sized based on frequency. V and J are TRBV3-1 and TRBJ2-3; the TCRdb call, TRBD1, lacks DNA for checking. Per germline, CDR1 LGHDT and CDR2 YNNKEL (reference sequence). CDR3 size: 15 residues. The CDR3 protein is CASSLAWGATDTQYF.

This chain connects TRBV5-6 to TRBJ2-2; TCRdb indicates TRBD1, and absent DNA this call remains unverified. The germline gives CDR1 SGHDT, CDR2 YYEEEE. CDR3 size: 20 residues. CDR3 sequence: CASSWTSGGAINVPTGELFF.

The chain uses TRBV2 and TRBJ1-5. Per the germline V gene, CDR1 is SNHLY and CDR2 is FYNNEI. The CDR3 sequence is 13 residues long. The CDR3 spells CASSEGWRQPQHF.

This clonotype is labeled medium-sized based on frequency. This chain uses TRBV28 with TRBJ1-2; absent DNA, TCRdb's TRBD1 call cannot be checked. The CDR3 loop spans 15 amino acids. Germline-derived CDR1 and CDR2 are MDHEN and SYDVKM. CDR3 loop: CASSLPSGQGNGYTF.

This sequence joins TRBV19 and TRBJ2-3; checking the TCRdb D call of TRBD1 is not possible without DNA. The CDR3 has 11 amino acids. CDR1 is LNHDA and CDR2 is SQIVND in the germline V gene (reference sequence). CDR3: CASTRGDTQYF.

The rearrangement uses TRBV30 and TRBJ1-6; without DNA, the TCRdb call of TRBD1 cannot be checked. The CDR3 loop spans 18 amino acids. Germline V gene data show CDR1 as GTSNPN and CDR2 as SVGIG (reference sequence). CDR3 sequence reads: CAWSATRSGTGGLGPFHF.

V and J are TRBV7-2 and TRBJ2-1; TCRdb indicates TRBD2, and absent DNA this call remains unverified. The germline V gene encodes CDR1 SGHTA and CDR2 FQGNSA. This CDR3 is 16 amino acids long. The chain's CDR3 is CASSTRAGGASNEQFF.

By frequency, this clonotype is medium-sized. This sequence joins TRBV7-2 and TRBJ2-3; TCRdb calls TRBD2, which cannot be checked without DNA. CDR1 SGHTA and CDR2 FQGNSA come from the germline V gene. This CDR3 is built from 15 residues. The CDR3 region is CASSPSGSPADTQYF.

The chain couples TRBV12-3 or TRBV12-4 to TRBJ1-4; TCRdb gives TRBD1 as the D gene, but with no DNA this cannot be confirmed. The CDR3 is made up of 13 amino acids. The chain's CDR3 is CASSPLRGVGLFF.

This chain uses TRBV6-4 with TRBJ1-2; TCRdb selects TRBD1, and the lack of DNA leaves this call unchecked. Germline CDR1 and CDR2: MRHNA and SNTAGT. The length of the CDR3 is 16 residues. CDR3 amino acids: CAINAPRTIRRYGYTF.

CDR3 sequence: CATKRGPSTDTQYF. The chain employs TRBV19 and TRBJ2-3; TCRdb returns TRBD1, unconfirmable since there is no DNA. The CDR3 extends over 14 amino acids. The germline V gene has CDR1 LNHDA and CDR2 SQIVND (reference sequence).

CDR3 in amino acids: CASSLGVQTPQYF. This sequence joins TRBV11-3 and TRBJ2-3. There are 13 residues in the CDR3. Germline V lookup: CDR1 SGHNT, CDR2 YENEEA.

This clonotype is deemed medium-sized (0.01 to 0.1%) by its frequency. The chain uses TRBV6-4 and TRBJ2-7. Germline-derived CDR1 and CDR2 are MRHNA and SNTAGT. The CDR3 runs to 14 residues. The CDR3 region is CASSDSTGAHEQYF.

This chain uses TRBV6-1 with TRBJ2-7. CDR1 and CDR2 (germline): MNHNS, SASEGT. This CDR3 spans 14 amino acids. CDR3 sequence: CASRVGGSSYEQYF.

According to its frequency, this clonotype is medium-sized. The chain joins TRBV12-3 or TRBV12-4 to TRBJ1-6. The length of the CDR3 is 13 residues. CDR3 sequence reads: CASSFRINSPLHF.

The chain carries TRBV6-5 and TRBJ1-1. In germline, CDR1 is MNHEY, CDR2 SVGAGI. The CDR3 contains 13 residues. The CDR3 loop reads CASRYWENTEAFF.

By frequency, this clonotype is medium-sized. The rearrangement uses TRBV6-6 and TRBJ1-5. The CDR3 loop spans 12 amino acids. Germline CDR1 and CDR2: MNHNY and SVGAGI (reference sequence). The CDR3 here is CASSFDNQPQHF.

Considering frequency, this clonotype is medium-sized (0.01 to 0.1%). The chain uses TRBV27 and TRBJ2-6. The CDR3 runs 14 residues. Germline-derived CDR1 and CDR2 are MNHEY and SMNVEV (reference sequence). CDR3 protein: CASRQGSGANVLTF.

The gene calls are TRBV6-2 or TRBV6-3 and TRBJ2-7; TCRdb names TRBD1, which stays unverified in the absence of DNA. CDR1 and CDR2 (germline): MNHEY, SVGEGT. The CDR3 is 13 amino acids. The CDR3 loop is CASSRPTEYEQYF.

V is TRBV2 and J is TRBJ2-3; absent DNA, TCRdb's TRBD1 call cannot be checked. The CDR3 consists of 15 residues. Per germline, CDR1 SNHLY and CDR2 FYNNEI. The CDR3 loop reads CASSEDRLAIDTQYF.

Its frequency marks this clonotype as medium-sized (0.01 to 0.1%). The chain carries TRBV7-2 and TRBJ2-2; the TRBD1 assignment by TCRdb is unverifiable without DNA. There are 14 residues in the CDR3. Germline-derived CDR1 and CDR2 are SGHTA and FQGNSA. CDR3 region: CASSWGRDTGELFF.

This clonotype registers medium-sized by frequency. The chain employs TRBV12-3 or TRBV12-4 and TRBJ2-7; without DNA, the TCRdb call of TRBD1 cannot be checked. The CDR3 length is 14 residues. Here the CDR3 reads CASSLARGAYEQYF.

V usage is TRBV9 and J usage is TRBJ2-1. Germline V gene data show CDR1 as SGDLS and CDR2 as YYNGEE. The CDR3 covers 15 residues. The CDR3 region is CASSVAGDNGNEQFF. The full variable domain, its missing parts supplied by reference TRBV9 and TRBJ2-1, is DSGVTQTPKHLITATGQRVTLRCSPRSGDLSVYWYQQSLDQGLQFLIQYYNGEERAKGNILERFSAQQFPDLHSELNLSSLELGDSALYFCASSVAGDNGNEQFFGPGTRLTVL.

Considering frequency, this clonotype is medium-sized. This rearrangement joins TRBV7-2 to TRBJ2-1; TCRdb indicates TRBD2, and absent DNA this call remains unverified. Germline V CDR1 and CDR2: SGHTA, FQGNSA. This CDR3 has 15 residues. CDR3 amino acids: CASSLAGLPHNEQFF.

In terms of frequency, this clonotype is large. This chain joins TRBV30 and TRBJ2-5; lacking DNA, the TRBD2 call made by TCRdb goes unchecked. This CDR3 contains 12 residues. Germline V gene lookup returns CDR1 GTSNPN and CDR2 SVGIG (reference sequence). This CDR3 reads CAWSAGWETQYF.

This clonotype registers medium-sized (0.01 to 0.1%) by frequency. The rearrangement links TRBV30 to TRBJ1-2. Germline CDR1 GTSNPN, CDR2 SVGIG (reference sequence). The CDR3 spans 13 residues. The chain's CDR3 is CAWSRGANYGYTF.

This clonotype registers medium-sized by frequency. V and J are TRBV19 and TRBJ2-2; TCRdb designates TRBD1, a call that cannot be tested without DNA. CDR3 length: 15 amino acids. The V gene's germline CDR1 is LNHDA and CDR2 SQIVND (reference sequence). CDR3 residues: CASTLTGADTGELFF. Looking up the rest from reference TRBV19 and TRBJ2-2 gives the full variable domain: DGGITQSPKYLFRKEGQNVTLSCEQNLNHDAMYWYRQDPGQGLRLIYYSQIVNDFQKGDIAEGYSVSREKKESFPLTVTSAQKNPTAFYLCASTLTGADTGELFFGEGSRLTVL.

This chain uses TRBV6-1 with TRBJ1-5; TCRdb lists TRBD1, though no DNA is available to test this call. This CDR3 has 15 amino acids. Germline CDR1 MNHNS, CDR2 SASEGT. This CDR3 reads CASSSGGLHNQPQHF.

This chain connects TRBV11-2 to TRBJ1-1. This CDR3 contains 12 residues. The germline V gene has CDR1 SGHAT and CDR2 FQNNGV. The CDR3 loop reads CASSLQNTEAFF.